These 15 T cell receptor beta chains originate from one sample sequenced in a study of shared clonotypes between healthy human individuals. Profiled with immunoSEQ multiplex PCR; TCRdb holds only in-frame clones, not every one. Here the sample spans about 2 million clones, roughly 94% being singletons. The sequencing input was naive CD4+ T cells sorted from blood. Noted subset: CD45RA+ positively selected. Source of these receptors: a young man in good health.

The V and J genes are TRBV7-9 and TRBJ1-2, with D perhaps TRBD1 (6 bases). V lost 0 bases, J lost 3 bases, and 11 bases lay in between. The CDR3 contains 15 residues. Germline CDR1 SEHNR, CDR2 FQNEAQ (reference sequence). The CDR3 loop is CASSLAQGPHYGYTF. CDR3 in DNA: TGTGCCAGCAGCTTAGCGCAGGGGCCCCACTATGGCTACACCTTC. Complete variable domain (other parts from reference TRBV7-9 and TRBJ1-2): DTGVSQNPRHKITKRGQNVTFRCDPISEHNRLYWYRQTLGQGPEFLTYFQNEAQLEKSRLLSDRFSAERPKGSFSTLEIQRTEQGDSAMYLCASSLAQGPHYGYTFGSGTRLTVV.

This chain uses TRBV9 with TRBJ1-1; possible D gene TRBD1, 6 bases. Per germline, CDR1 SGDLS and CDR2 YYNGEE. The CDR3 is 15 residues long. Trimming cost V 0 bases and J 1 base, with 10 bases left between them. Written as DNA, the CDR3 is TGTGCCAGCAGCGTAGCGGCAGGGGAGAACACTGAAGCTTTCTTT. Residues: CASSVAAGENTEAFF.

The chain has TRBV5-1 and TRBJ1-4; 7 bases fit TRBD1. The CDR3 is 14 amino acids. CDR1 and CDR2 (germline): SGHRS, YFSETQ. After removal of 5 bases from V and 7 bases from J, the junction contained 8 bases not matched to a gene. The DNA for the CDR3 is TGCGCCAGCAGTTTGACAGGGAAAGGTGAAAAACTGTTTTTT. It translates to CASSLTGKGEKLFF.

The genes are TRBV10-3 and TRBJ1-4; 10 nucleotides line up with TRBD1. The CDR3 covers 19 residues. In germline, CDR1 is ENHRY, CDR2 SYGVKD. Trimming took 0 bases from V and 4 from J; bases not matched to a gene: 11. CDR3 region: CAISESFFGTGALNEKLFF. Written as DNA, the CDR3 is TGTGCCATCAGTGAGTCGTTTTTCGGGACAGGGGCCCTTAATGAAAAACTGTTTTTT.

The chain combines TRBV6-5 with TRBJ2-2; tentative D call: TRBD2 (6 bases). Germline assignment: CDR1 MNHEY and CDR2 SVGAGI. The CDR3 sequence is 15 residues long. V was trimmed by 6 bases and J by 4 bases, leaving 15 bases between them. CDR3 amino acids: CASRTLSGFTGELFF. In DNA, the CDR3 is TGTGCCAGCAGGACTCTCAGCGGGTTCACCGGGGAGCTGTTTTTT.

The chain has TRBV2 and TRBJ2-1; 8 bases fit TRBD1. J was trimmed by 5 bases and V by 4 bases; bases with no gene match: 10. CDR1 is SNHLY, CDR2 FYNNEI, per germline. CDR3 length: 16 residues. The CDR3: CASSGVDRALHNEQFF. The CDR3 nucleotides read TGTGCCAGCAGTGGGGTGGACAGGGCCCTTCACAATGAGCAGTTCTTC.

The chain couples TRBV28 to TRBJ1-2, with a weak D call TRBD1 (6 bases). Germline CDR1 MDHEN, CDR2 SYDVKM. This CDR3 has 13 residues. V shed 6 bases and J shed 2 bases, with 10 bases lying between them. CDR3: CASRPGQNYGYTF. The CDR3 nucleotides are TGTGCCAGCAGACCCGGACAGAACTATGGCTACACCTTC.

Of note for this clone: Other DNA sequences within the sample encode an identical CDR3. The rearrangement uses TRBV30 and TRBJ1-4; maybe TRBD1 (5 bases). CDR3 length equals 12 residues. The V gene's germline CDR1 is GTSNPN and CDR2 SVGIG (reference sequence). V dropped 2 bases and J dropped 8 bases, with 9 bases sitting between them. CDR3 DNA sequence: TGTGCCTGGAGTCCAGGGACCGAAAAACTGTTTTTT. Translating it yields CAWSPGTEKLFF.

The chain joins TRBV5-1 to TRBJ2-5, with 8 bases fitting TRBD1. CDR1 and CDR2 from the germline V gene are SGHRS and YFSETQ. The length of the CDR3 is 14 residues. V gave up 4 bases and J gave up 5 bases; unmatched junction bases: 7. The CDR3 nucleotides read TGCGCCAGCAGCCTCCGGACAGGGCAGGAGACCCAGTACTTC. Translated, it gives CASSLRTGQETQYF.

The CDR3 sequence: CASSGGGRYEQYF. CDR3 in DNA: TGTGCCAGCAGTGGCGGGGGCCGTTACGAGCAGTACTTC. The chain employs TRBV6-1 and TRBJ2-7, with TRBD2 as a possible D gene (7 bases). Germline CDR1 reads MNHNS; CDR2 reads SASEGT. V was trimmed by 4 bases and J by 4 bases, leaving 11 bases between them. The CDR3 loop spans 13 amino acids.

This clone was seen at least ten times. The V call is TRBV15, the J call TRBJ2-7; a weak D match, TRBD2 (6 bases). The CDR3 runs 15 residues. CDR1 is LNHNV and CDR2 is YYDKDF in the germline V gene (reference sequence). Trimming removed 3 bases at V and 2 bases at J, with 14 bases between. The CDR3 DNA sequence: TGTGCCACCAGCAGGCGGGATCCGGGGGCCTACGAGCAGTACTTC. It specifies CATSRRDPGAYEQYF. Full variable domain (rest looked up from reference TRBV15 and TRBJ2-7): DAMVIQNPRYQVTQFGKPVTLSCSQTLNHNVMYWYQQKSSQAPKLLFHYYDKDFNNEADTPDNFQSRRPNTSFCFLDIRSPGLGDTAMYLCATSRRDPGAYEQYFGPGTRLTVT.

The CDR3 spells CATSREQSYGYTF. Here the CDR3 DNA reads TGTGCCACCAGCAGAGAACAGTCCTATGGCTACACCTTC. The V call is TRBV15, the J call TRBJ1-2; D gene unclear. The CDR3 totals 13 residues. With 0 bases removed from V and 4 bases from J, the gap between germline ends came to 6 bases. Germline assignment: CDR1 LNHNV and CDR2 YYDKDF (reference sequence).

A remark on this clone: The sample holds other DNA sequences that translate to the same CDR3. The chain employs TRBV5-4 and TRBJ2-5; TRBD2 matches 10 bases. V dropped 5 bases and J dropped 4; count of bases not matched to a gene: 5. Per germline, CDR1 SGHNT and CDR2 YYREEE (reference sequence). This CDR3 is built from 14 residues. CDR3 bases: TGTGCCAGCAGTCTAGCGGGAGTGGGAGAGACCCAGTACTTC. It specifies CASSLAGVGETQYF.

This clone was seen a single time. The CDR3 sequence is CASRYWGGAKNIQYF. The CDR3 nucleotides are TGTGCCAGCCGATATTGGGGCGGAGCCAAAAACATTCAGTACTTC. V and J are TRBV11-2 and TRBJ2-4; possible D gene TRBD1, 5 bases. CDR1 SGHAT and CDR2 FQNNGV come from the germline V gene. V lost 8 bases, J lost 0 bases, and 14 bases lay in between. CDR3 length equals 15 residues.

The rearrangement joins TRBV7-2 to TRBJ2-1; 8 bases fit TRBD2. V gave up 5 bases and J gave up 7 bases; unmatched junction bases: 7. The V gene's germline CDR1 is SGHTA and CDR2 FQGNSA. This CDR3 has 14 residues. The CDR3: CASSPLAEGNEQFF. The CDR3 nucleotides read TGTGCCAGCAGCCCACTAGCGGAGGGGAATGAGCAGTTCTTC.